This T cell receptor (beta chain) was sequenced during a study of T cell responses to AZD1222 COVID-19 vaccine. As for the study in general: Pooled samples include second doses given at about 4 or 12 weeks.

Sequencing used immunoSEQ multiplex PCR; TCRdb keeps in-frame clones, though not all of them. Here the sample spans about 150,000 clones, about nine tenths being singletons. V was cut by 7 bases and J by 0 bases, with 10 bases left in between. CDR1 and CDR2 (germline): SNHLY, FYNNEI. This CDR3 contains 14 residues. Study-wide results and caveats: Vaccine-associated CD4 TCRs spanned spike, dominant at 160-218 and 743-854. Females made up more of the donors, who were largely white British, and clonal diversity may have come out too low.

As regards this clone: The antigen is not known.

The TCR sequence derives from an adult in good health. The rearrangement joins TRBV2 to TRBJ1-5, with a possible D match to TRBD1 (5 bases). The source material was peripheral blood, sampled on day 0 of AZD1222 vaccination. Written as DNA, the CDR3 is TGTGCCAGCAACCGGGACGGTAGCAATCAGCCCCAGCATTTT. Translation: CASNRDGSNQPQHF.